This T cell receptor (beta chain) was sequenced in a study of post-analysis software for immune sequencing data. Study details: Recorded disease courses covered relapsing-remitting, secondary progressive and progressive-relapsing multiple sclerosis. Some patients had no subtype annotation. Whole-study findings and limits: Normalized Chao1 diversity was significantly lower in multiple sclerosis patients than in controls. About 5 TRBV segments occurring more often in patients than controls included TRBV5-6, TRBV5-1 and TRBV20-1.

A few counts support this clonotype. Its antigen is not identified. The library was made from cDNA and included unique molecular identifiers. T cells numbering about 0.85 to 10 million yielded 500,000 to 550,000 cDNA molecules. One entry per CDR3 protein results from TCRdb running MiXCR on the PCR reads. The sample consists of roughly 580,000 distinct CDR3 sequences, 40% to 50% of them appearing once. Trimming removed 2 bases from V and 7 bases from J, with 9 bases in between. CDR1 and CDR2 from the germline V gene are SEHNR and FQNEAQ (reference sequence). The CDR3 totals 12 residues. This TCR derives from a girl aged 5 to 17 with multiple sclerosis. The V gene is TRBV7-9, the J gene TRBJ2-7, with D unclear. Sequenced material: blood. The CDR3 DNA follows: TGTGCCAGCAGCTTAAGTATCGATGAGCAGTACTTC. Translated, it gives CASSLSIDEQYF.